This T cell receptor (beta chain) stems from a study of beta chain features in type 1 diabetes (dated 2018 in TCRdb). Concerning the study at large: No differences in mean age, gender distribution, total cell number or subset yield were found between patients and healthy donors. A total of 100 million to 110 million sorted cells were examined across all samples, and a strong correlation was observed between cell number per subset and RNA yield. In the study, recently diagnosed type 1 diabetes patients and matched healthy donors were compared on the TCRB repertoires of their sorted circulating CD4+ T cell subsets. Naive and central memory subsets were obtained from all 30 or so donors, but regulatory and stem cell-like memory subsets were isolated from only 8 patients and roughly eight healthy donors.

A single peripheral blood draw of around 0.11 L on average was collected from each donor into heparinised tubes. A BD FACSAria II was used to sort naive, central memory, regulatory and stem cell-like memory CD4+ T cells with a panel that included CD45RO, CCR7, CD25, CD127, CD95 and CD27. Purity was above 98% for every sorted population. PBMCs were isolated immediately by Lymphoprep density gradient centrifugation and stained directly without culture. So that batch effects would be minimized, each experiment stained and sorted samples in pairs, pairing one healthy donor with one patient. Remarks on this clone: This clone's antigen is unknown. Base qualities are not recorded, but no much larger clone differs from it by a single base.

From a lookup of the germline V gene, CDR1 and CDR2 are MDHEN and SYDVKM. The CDR3 covers 16 residues, taking in both the cysteine and the phenylalanine. The sequence is cut down to CDR3 DNA, 48 bases in frame from base 1. V lost 5 bases and J lost 0 bases; the stretch between them is 14 bases long. Broader findings and caveats from the paper: Because cDNA rather than genomic DNA was sequenced, highly expressing activated cells could have been over-represented, although no difference in activation and CD3 levels was found between groups. Because the HLA sub-analyses included only small numbers of individuals, any influence of HLA type on TCRB rearrangement was left unresolved. Type 1 diabetes patients showed a moderate but significant shortening of TCRB CDR3 length in all four CD4+ subsets. At VDJ recombination sites, type 1 diabetes patients had fewer insertions and more deleted nucleotides, which implies abnormalities in thymic rearrangement. Shorter templates might be favored by PCR, yet because patient and control samples were amplified and corrected together, any such skew would affect both groups equally. Naive, central memory and regulatory TCRB repertoires appeared to be more alike among patients than among healthy donors.

The High Capacity cDNA Reverse Transcription Kit was used to reverse transcribe all of the isolated RNA, meaning that expressed TCRB transcripts were what got sequenced. Deep immunoSEQ sequencing was applied to naive, central memory and regulatory T cell samples, giving an average of about 3.8 million total reads per sample. Sorted cells were lysed in RLT buffer, and RNA was extracted using DNase-treated RNeasy Micro or Mini kits according to cell number. To prevent cross-contamination, each cell subset was processed individually, whereas patient and healthy donor samples were processed jointly. TCRB sequences were amplified from cDNA with the immunoSEQ multiplex PCR, producing 87-bp fragments spanning the CDR3 region. The amplicons were sequenced using the Illumina HiSeq platform. The authors processed their data as follows. Synthetic template baselines were used to correct PCR bias computationally, reads within Hamming distance 2 were collapsed, and singletons that could not be merged were discarded. Reads were aligned to IMGT to assign V, D and J genes, CDR3 length, and insertions or deletions at six rearrangement sites. Within each subset, clonotype counts were normalized to sorted cell number, after which true diversity and Gini coefficients were computed with the tcR R package. The overlap coefficient, calculated on TCRB nucleotide sequences, was used to quantify repertoire sharing. Out-of-frame TCRB sequences from naive cells were analyzed to stand in for the pre-selection repertoire. As stored in TCRdb, this immuneACCESS dataset retains in-frame rearrangements with V and J assigned. A fraction of the clones does not appear; measured against another copy, unresolved V genes explain less than half of the discrepancy, and the remainder lacks a known reason. V, J and clone size are those of that table, while D and trimming were read from the DNA. The sample has hundreds of thousands of clones on record, roughly 13% of them singletons. Jointly, the top ten make up 0.022% of the sample.

The clonotype originates from a young man with type 1 diabetes. Rearrangement joined TRBV28 to TRBJ2-4, with an unclear D gene assignment. Sample: naive CD4+ T cells from blood. The intended sense of this specimen's cell subset or site label: true naive CD4+ T cells. The CDR3 region reads CASSPSGRLAKNIQYF. The DNA is TGTGCCAGCAGTCCCTCAGGTCGTCTAGCCAAAAACATTCAGTACTTC.